The text below deals with one TCR beta chain. The antigen is undetermined. The CDR3 runs to 13 residues. Germline V gives CDR1 LNHDA, CDR2 SQIVND (reference sequence). The data were obtained in a study of Ad26.COV2.S vaccination and SARS-CoV-2 variants. Across the whole study: Enrolled in COV1001, the donor was in the Ad26.COV2.S trial arm, which received the vaccine. The study gave Ad26.COV2.S intramuscularly, once or twice 56 days apart.

Treatment of the sample: 15 to 20 received Ad26.COV2.S at low or high dose, single or two shots; about 5 received placebo; per-sample allocation not given. Collection of samples fell on day 63 after the first vaccine or placebo injection. Donation was by an adult aged 18-55 years who was in Boston. Study-wide findings and caveats: Vaccine recipients posted higher spike-specific TCR breadth than their placebo counterparts.

Profiled with immunoSEQ multiplex PCR; TCRdb holds only in-frame clones, not every one. This table has about 480,000 clones, 87% appearing once. The TCR comes from a person between 18 and 60 years old who received the Ad26.COV2.S COVID-19 vaccine or a placebo. The chain has TRBV19 and TRBJ2-3, with 12 bases matching TRBD2. The sequencing here drew on peripheral blood, taken in a trial of Ad26.COV2.S vaccine versus placebo. CDR3 region: CATGLAGTDTQYF. CDR3 DNA sequence: TGTGCGACGGGACTAGCGGGTACAGATACGCAGTATTTT.